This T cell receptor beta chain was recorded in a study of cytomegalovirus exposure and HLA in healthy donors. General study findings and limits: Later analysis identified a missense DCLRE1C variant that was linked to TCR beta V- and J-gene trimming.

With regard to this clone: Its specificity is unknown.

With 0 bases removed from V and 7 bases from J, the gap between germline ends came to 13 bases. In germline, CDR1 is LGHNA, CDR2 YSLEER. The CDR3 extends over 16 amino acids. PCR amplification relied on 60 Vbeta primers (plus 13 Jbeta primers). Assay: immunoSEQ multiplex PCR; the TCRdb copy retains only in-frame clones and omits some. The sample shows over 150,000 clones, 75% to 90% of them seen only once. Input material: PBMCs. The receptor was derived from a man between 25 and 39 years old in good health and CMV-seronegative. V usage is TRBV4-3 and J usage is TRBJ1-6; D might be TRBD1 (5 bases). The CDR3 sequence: CASSQDVKGRNSPLHF. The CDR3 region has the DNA TGCGCCAGCAGCCAAGATGTTAAGGGGCGGAATTCACCCCTCCACTTT.